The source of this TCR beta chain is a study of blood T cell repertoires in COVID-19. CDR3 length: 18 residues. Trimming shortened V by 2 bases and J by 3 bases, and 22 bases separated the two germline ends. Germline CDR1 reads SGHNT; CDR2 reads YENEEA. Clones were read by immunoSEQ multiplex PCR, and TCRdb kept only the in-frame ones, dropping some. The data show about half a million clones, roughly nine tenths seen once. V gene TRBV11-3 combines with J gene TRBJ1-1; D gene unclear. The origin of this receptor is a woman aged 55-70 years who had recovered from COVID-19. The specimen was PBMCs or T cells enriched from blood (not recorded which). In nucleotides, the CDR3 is TGTGCCAGCAGCTTATATAAAGCCCCCGCCGGGCGGGACACTGAAGCTTTCTTT. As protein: CASSLYKAPAGRDTEAFF.